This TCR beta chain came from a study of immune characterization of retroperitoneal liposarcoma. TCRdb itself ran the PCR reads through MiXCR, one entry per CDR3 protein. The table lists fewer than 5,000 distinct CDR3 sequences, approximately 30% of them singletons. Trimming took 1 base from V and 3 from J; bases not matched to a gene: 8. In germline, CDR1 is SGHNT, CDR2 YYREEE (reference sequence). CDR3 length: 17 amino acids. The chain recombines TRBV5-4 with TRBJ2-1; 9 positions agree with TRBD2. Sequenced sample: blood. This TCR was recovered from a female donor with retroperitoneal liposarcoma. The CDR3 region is CASSLKVGGGDYNEQFF. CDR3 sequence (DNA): TGTGCCAGCAGCTTGAAAGTCGGCGGGGGGGACTACAATGAGCAGTTCTTC.